Shown below are 18 T cell receptor beta chains from a single sample sequenced in a study of beta chain features in type 1 diabetes (dated by TCRdb to the late 2010s). Broader findings and caveats from the paper: Type 1 diabetes patients showed a moderate but significant shortening of TCRB CDR3 length in all four CD4+ subsets.

Receptor libraries were prepared by the immunoSEQ multiplex PCR assay. All of the isolated RNA was reverse transcribed with the High Capacity cDNA Reverse Transcription Kit, so expressed TCRB transcripts were sequenced. Held by TCRdb, this immuneACCESS table contains in-frame sequences only and omits some clones. Under half of the omission traces to an unresolved V gene where checked; the cause of the rest is unknown. The sample has 300,000 to 450,000 clones on record, approximately 12% of them singletons. The ten largest clonotypes hold approximately 0.011% of the sample. These TCRs' antigens remain unknown. The source material was naive CD4+ T cells from blood. In light of the paper, this sample's cell subset or site label describes: true naive CD4+ T cells. The receptors shown here come from a woman younger than 35 with type 1 diabetes.

The sample holds a few counts of this clone. The chain couples TRBV12-5 to TRBJ2-1, with TRBD2 identical over 7 bases. The germline V gene encodes CDR1 LGHNT and CDR2 FRNRAP. J lost 6 bases, V lost 0 bases, and 8 bases had no gene match. The CDR3 runs 16 residues. The CDR3 nucleotides are TGTGCTAGTGGTTTGGTACGGGGCGGGAGTCCCAATGAGCAGTTCTTC. Encoded protein: CASGLVRGGSPNEQFF.

As DNA, the CDR3 is TGTGCCAGCAGCCCAAAGGGACAGGGACCCGGGGAGCTGTTTTTT. It is translated as CASSPKGQGPGELFF. The chain employs TRBV9 and TRBJ2-2, with 9 bases that match TRBD1. Germline V gene sequence: CDR1 SGDLS, CDR2 YYNGEE. The length of the CDR3 is 15 residues. The junction had 7 bases not matched to a gene; V was cut back by 4 bases and J by 6 bases.

This clone appeared a few times. The chain links TRBV2 to TRBJ2-7, with TRBD2 matching 9 bases. This CDR3 has 13 amino acids. The V segment lost 8 bases and the J segment 7 bases; nucleotides outside the gene matches: 9. The germline CDR1 and CDR2 sequences are SNHLY and FYNNEI. CDR3 nucleotides: TGTGCCAGCCGAGACCGGCGGGAGGGGGAGCAGTACTTC. It specifies CASRDRREGEQYF.

The chain combines TRBV5-4 with TRBJ2-7; D might be TRBD2 (7 bases). The V gene lost 3 bases and the J gene lost 2 bases, with 15 bases spanning the gap. The V gene's germline CDR1 is SGHNT and CDR2 YYREEE (reference sequence). The length of the CDR3 is 15 residues. The CDR3: CASSSGGQLTYEQYF. In DNA, the CDR3 is TGTGCCAGCAGCTCGGGAGGACAGCTTACCTACGAGCAGTACTTC.

The chain combines TRBV28 with TRBJ2-5; D is uncertain. From germline, CDR1 is MDHEN and CDR2 SYDVKM. This CDR3 comprises 12 residues. V was shortened by 6 bases and J by 5 bases, with 10 bases between the two germline ends. This CDR3 is CASSPVLETQYF. As DNA, the CDR3 is TGTGCCAGCAGCCCCGTCTTGGAGACCCAGTACTTC.

This sequence joins TRBV6-1 and TRBJ2-7, with D tentatively TRBD2 (5 bases). With 1 base removed from V and 3 bases from J, the gap between germline ends came to 13 bases. This CDR3 spans 15 amino acids. Germline CDR1 MNHNS, CDR2 SASEGT. CDR3 protein: CASSEGSGVYYEQYF. The CDR3 bases are TGTGCCAGCAGTGAAGGGAGCGGCGTATACTACGAGCAGTACTTC.

The chain carries TRBV5-6 and TRBJ2-7, with 9 nucleotides matching TRBD1. This CDR3 spans 14 amino acids. J lost 2 bases, V lost 3 bases, and 3 bases had no gene match. The germline V gene encodes CDR1 SGHDT and CDR2 YYEEEE. CDR3 DNA: TGTGCCAGCAGCTCGACAGGGGGTACCTACGAGCAGTACTTC. It encodes CASSSTGGTYEQYF.

In its sample, this clone was seen a few times. A read error may produce the germline difference seen at one junction end. CDR3 DNA sequence: TGTGCCACCAGCAGAGATAATAGGGACTCCGACTTC. This encodes CATSRDNRDSDF. V and J are TRBV15 and TRBJ2-7; possible D gene TRBD2, 6 bases. CDR3 length equals 12 residues. CDR1 and CDR2 from the germline V gene are LNHNV and YYDKDF (reference sequence).

This clone appeared a few times. The chain has TRBV4-1 and TRBJ2-5; 9 positions agree with TRBD2. V dropped 4 bases and J dropped 3; count of bases not matched to a gene: 3. Germline lookup yields CDR1 MGHRA and CDR2 YSYEKL. This CDR3 has 14 amino acids. This CDR3 is CASSLTSGKETQYF. The CDR3 nucleotides read TGCGCCAGCAGCCTGACTAGCGGCAAAGAGACCCAGTACTTC.

This clone occurred a few times. The rearrangement joins TRBV20-1 to TRBJ2-5; D call uncertain. V lost 5 bases, J lost 5 bases, and 6 bases lay in between. The CDR3 is made up of 10 amino acids. Per the germline V gene, CDR1 is DFQATT and CDR2 is SNEGSKA (reference sequence). Here the CDR3 reads CSAPRETQYF. CDR3 in DNA: TGCAGTGCTCCGCGGGAGACCCAGTACTTC.

This chain connects TRBV2 to TRBJ1-2, with D possibly matching TRBD1 (5 bases). Germline-derived CDR1 and CDR2 are SNHLY and FYNNEI. This CDR3 contains 15 residues. V was shortened by 6 bases and J by 3 bases, with 17 bases between the two germline ends. The CDR3 nucleotides are TGTGCCAGCAGCCAAAGGGGTCAGAAGTACTATGGCTACACCTTC. This gives the protein CASSQRGQKYYGYTF.

This clone was seen more than once but under ten times. The chain couples TRBV28 to TRBJ2-1; D is perhaps TRBD1 (6 bases). This CDR3 spans 12 amino acids. Trimming removed 6 bases from V and 9 bases from J, with 12 bases in between. Germline V gene sequence: CDR1 MDHEN, CDR2 SYDVKM. CDR3 amino acids: CASSQSRGEQFF. The CDR3 DNA is TGTGCCAGCAGCCAATCCAGGGGTGAGCAGTTCTTC.

The chain combines TRBV5-1 with TRBJ2-5; 10 nucleotides line up with TRBD2. Trimming removed 3 bases from V and 6 bases from J; junction bases left unmatched: 8. The CDR3 runs to 15 residues. Germline V gives CDR1 SGHRS, CDR2 YFSETQ. Here the CDR3 DNA reads TGCGCCAGCAGCTCTACCGGGACTAGCGAAAAGACCCAGTACTTC. Translated: CASSSTGTSEKTQYF.

The chain carries TRBV7-2 and TRBJ2-7; D unresolved. Germline values: CDR1 SGHTA, CDR2 FQGNSA. This CDR3 comprises 12 residues. With 4 bases removed from V and 5 bases from J, the gap between germline ends came to 9 bases. CDR3 DNA sequence: TGTGCCAGCAGCTACACCCGGGACGAGCAGTACTTC. It specifies CASSYTRDEQYF. Full variable domain (outside the CDR3, taken from reference TRBV7-2 and TRBJ2-7): GAGVSQSPSNKVTEKGKDVELRCDPISGHTALYWYRQSLGQGLEFLIYFQGNSAPDKSGLPSDRFSAERTGGSVSTLTIQRTQQEDSAVYLCASSYTRDEQYFGPGTRLTVT.

J is TRBJ2-2 and V is TRBV6-5; TRBD2 is a possible D gene (6 bases). V was pared by 2 bases and J by 0 bases, with 10 bases between. The length of the CDR3 is 16 residues. From germline, CDR1 is MNHEY and CDR2 SVGAGI. In DNA, the CDR3 is TGTGCCAGCAGTTACGCGGGGATCTCGAACACCGGGGAGCTGTTTTTT. As protein: CASSYAGISNTGELFF.

The chain joins TRBV30 to TRBJ1-1; TRBD1 is a possible D gene (6 bases). The germline CDR1 and CDR2 sequences are GTSNPN and SVGIG (reference sequence). Trimming left V 3 bases short and J 0 bases short, with 17 bases between. The CDR3 consists of 16 residues. The DNA of the CDR3 is TGTGCCTGGAGACCGTACAGGGACCGGGTGAACACTGAAGCTTTCTTT. Protein sequence: CAWRPYRDRVNTEAFF.

This clone turned up a few times. The CDR3 sequence is CASSFLTSDSYEQYF. CDR3 nucleotide sequence: TGTGCCAGCAGTTTTCTGACTAGCGACTCCTACGAGCAGTACTTC. The genes are TRBV28 and TRBJ2-7, with TRBD2 identical over 8 bases. Germline values: CDR1 MDHEN, CDR2 SYDVKM. This CDR3 comprises 15 residues. J gave up 0 bases and V 3 bases, and 4 bases lay outside the gene matches.

This clone was counted between two and nine times. The chain is built from TRBV2 and TRBJ1-1; 9 bases fit TRBD1. CDR1 is SNHLY, CDR2 FYNNEI, per germline. J gave up 6 bases and V 6 bases, and 2 bases lay outside the gene matches. This CDR3 spans 12 amino acids. The CDR3 spells CASRDRGPEAFF. CDR3 DNA sequence: TGTGCCAGCAGGGACAGGGGCCCTGAAGCTTTCTTT.